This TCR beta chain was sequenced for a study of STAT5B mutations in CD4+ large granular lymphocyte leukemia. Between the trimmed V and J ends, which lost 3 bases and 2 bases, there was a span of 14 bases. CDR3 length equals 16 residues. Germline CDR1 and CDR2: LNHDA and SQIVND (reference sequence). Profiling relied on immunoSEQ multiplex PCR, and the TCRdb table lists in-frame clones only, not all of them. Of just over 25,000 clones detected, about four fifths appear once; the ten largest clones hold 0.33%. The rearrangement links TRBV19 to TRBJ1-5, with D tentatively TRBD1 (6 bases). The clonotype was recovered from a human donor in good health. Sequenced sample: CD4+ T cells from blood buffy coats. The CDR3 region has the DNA TGTGCCAGTAGTATCGAGGGGGGATATGGCAATCAGCCCCAGCATTTT. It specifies CASSIEGGYGNQPQHF.